This passage covers 29 T cell receptor beta chains from one sample sequenced in a study of blood T cell repertoires in COVID-19 (dated by TCRdb to 2019 to 2021). The receptor library was made with the immunoSEQ multiplex PCR assay. The source is immuneACCESS, and TCRdb retained only in-frame sequences with V and J called. Part of the clones is not carried over; for the studies checked, unresolved V genes explain less than half of this, and the remainder is unexplained. The table for this sample lists over 55,000 clones; roughly nine tenths of them were counted only once. Roughly a fifth of the sample comes from the top ten. Sequenced input: peripheral blood. Source of these receptors: a woman of 80 years or more with acute or convalescent COVID-19.

J is TRBJ1-1 and V is TRBV5-1, with D tentatively TRBD1 (6 bases). This CDR3 has 16 residues. Trimming shortened V by 0 bases and J by 1 base, and 13 bases separated the two germline ends. CDR1 and CDR2 (germline): SGHRS, YFSETQ. As DNA, the CDR3 is TGCGCCAGCAGCTTGGAGAGGGGACAACCGAACACTGAAGCTTTCTTT. As protein: CASSLERGQPNTEAFF. The full variable domain, with the rest looked up from reference TRBV5-1 and TRBJ1-1, is KAGVTQTPRYLIKTRGQQVTLSCSPISGHRSVSWYQQTPGQGLQFLFEYFSETQRNKGNFPGRFSGRQFSNSRSEMNVSTLELGDSALYLCASSLERGQPNTEAFFGQGTRLTVV.

This clone came up once. The chain combines TRBV27 with TRBJ2-1; 8 nucleotides align to TRBD2. The CDR3 spans 17 residues. V lost 0 bases and J lost 2; bases outside the gene matches: 6. The germline V gene has CDR1 MNHEY and CDR2 SMNVEV (reference sequence). The CDR3 loop is CASSLSASGHPYNEQFF. The CDR3 region has the DNA TGTGCCAGCAGTTTATCTGCTAGCGGGCACCCCTACAATGAGCAGTTCTTC.

J is TRBJ1-1 and V is TRBV2, with D unclear. The CDR3 totals 13 residues. V was shortened by 5 bases and J by 1 base, with 8 bases between the two germline ends. CDR1 is SNHLY, CDR2 FYNNEI, per germline. CDR3 in amino acids: CASSTTRNTEAFF. CDR3 bases: TGTGCCAGCAGTACTACAAGGAACACTGAAGCTTTCTTT.

The genes are TRBV7-2 and TRBJ2-1; the match to TRBD1 covers 8 bases. V shed 2 bases, J shed 6 bases, and the junction held 6 bases outside the gene matches. The CDR3 totals 15 residues. Germline CDR1 and CDR2: SGHTA and FQGNSA. In nucleotides, the CDR3 is TGTGCCAGCAGCTTATCGGGACAGGCTACCAATGAGCAGTTCTTC. Translating gives CASSLSGQATNEQFF.

This clone appeared a few times. The chain carries TRBV11-2 and TRBJ1-6; the match to TRBD1 covers 9 bases. The V segment lost 5 bases and the J segment 7 bases; nucleotides outside the gene matches: 6. This CDR3 is 15 amino acids long. The germline CDR1 and CDR2 sequences are SGHAT and FQNNGV. CDR3 in amino acids: CASSTHRGRNSPLHF. CDR3 bases: TGTGCCAGCAGCACCCACAGGGGGCGAAATTCACCCCTCCACTTT.

The chain recombines TRBV4-2 with TRBJ1-1; D is possibly TRBD1 (6 bases). The length of the CDR3 is 16 residues. V was trimmed by 1 base and J by 1 base, leaving 13 bases between them. Germline values: CDR1 LGHNA, CDR2 YNFKEQ. CDR3: CASSQGIGTTNTEAFF. The CDR3 DNA reads TGTGCCAGCAGCCAAGGAATCGGGACAACGAACACTGAAGCTTTCTTT.

The chain carries TRBV5-1 and TRBJ2-3; no reliable D call. V was pared by 2 bases and J by 2 bases, with 12 bases between. Germline V CDR1 and CDR2: SGHRS, YFSETQ. The CDR3 is 15 amino acids. The CDR3 reads CASSLSIPDTDTQYF. CDR3 DNA: TGCGCCAGCAGCTTAAGTATCCCAGACACAGATACGCAGTATTTT.

V is TRBV29-1 and J is TRBJ2-4, with TRBD2 as a possible D gene (6 bases). Germline CDR1 is SQVTM and CDR2 is ANQGSEA. The length of the CDR3 is 11 residues. Deletions cut 5 bases from V and 6 bases from J, with 8 bases between. CDR3 nucleotide sequence: TGCAGCGTTCGGGACTTAAACATTCAGTACTTC. It codes for CSVRDLNIQYF.

With respect to this clone: Sequence at one end of the junction differs from germline and may be a read error. The genes are TRBV4-1 and TRBJ1-2, with a possible D match to TRBD1 (5 bases). Germline V gene sequence: CDR1 MGHRA, CDR2 YSYEKL. The CDR3 has 15 residues. The CDR3 bases are TGCGCCAGCAGTCAAGGGGAGGGCACGCTTTATGGCTACACCTTC. Its translation is CASSQGEGTLYGYTF.

This chain connects TRBV7-6 to TRBJ2-7; 9 nucleotides line up with TRBD1. The CDR3 sequence is 14 residues long. The V segment lost 4 bases and the J segment 6 bases; nucleotides outside the gene matches: 7. Germline V gives CDR1 SGHVS, CDR2 FNYEAQ. CDR3 in DNA: TGTGCCAGCAGCTCGTTACCGGGACAGGGCGAGCAGTACTTC. It yields the protein CASSSLPGQGEQYF.

The rearrangement joins TRBV5-1 to TRBJ1-2, with a possible D match to TRBD1 (5 bases). The CDR3 is 12 residues long. V lost 5 bases and J 6 bases, leaving 11 bases between the germline ends. The germline V gene has CDR1 SGHRS and CDR2 YFSETQ. The CDR3 here is CASSAGGDGYTF. The CDR3 coding sequence is TGCGCCAGCAGTGCGGGAGGGGATGGCTACACCTTC.

The chain couples TRBV27 to TRBJ1-6; a weak D match, TRBD1 (6 bases). Germline V CDR1 and CDR2: MNHEY, SMNVEV (reference sequence). This CDR3 comprises 14 residues. Trimming cost V 2 bases and J 6 bases, with 8 bases left between them. CDR3 nucleotide sequence: TGTGCCAGCAGTTTACGCAGGGGTAATTCACCCCTCCACTTT. The encoded protein is CASSLRRGNSPLHF.

The chain joins TRBV5-4 to TRBJ2-5; 9 positions match TRBD2. Looked up from germline, CDR1 is SGHNT and CDR2 is YYREEE (reference sequence). This CDR3 is built from 17 residues. With 4 bases clipped from V and 5 bases from J, the junction kept 15 bases outside the gene matches. As DNA, the CDR3 is TGTGCCAGCAGCCCCGGTAGCGGGGCCGCGGGGGGGGAGACCCAGTACTTC. As protein: CASSPGSGAAGGETQYF.

The chain employs TRBV3-1 (or the pseudogene TRBV3-2) and TRBJ2-3, with 12 bases fitting TRBD2. Looked up from germline, CDR1 is LGHDT and CDR2 is YNNKEL (reference sequence). J was trimmed by 6 bases and V by 4 bases; bases with no gene match: 5. The CDR3 spans 15 residues. The CDR3 DNA reads TGTGCCAGCAGCCCTAGCGGGGGGGCCTTTGATACGCAGTATTTT. This encodes CASSPSGGAFDTQYF.

The rearrangement uses TRBV6-1 and TRBJ2-7; possibly TRBD1 for D (5 bases). Germline assignment: CDR1 MNHNS and CDR2 SASEGT. V lost 2 bases, J lost 3 bases, and 14 bases lay in between. The CDR3 has 15 amino acids. CDR3 loop: CASSEPPRGYYEQYF. In DNA, the CDR3 is TGTGCCAGCAGTGAACCACCAAGGGGATACTACGAGCAGTACTTC.

The rearrangement uses TRBV5-1 and TRBJ1-2, with 11 bases matching TRBD1. The CDR3 is made up of 15 amino acids. The germline CDR1 and CDR2 sequences are SGHRS and YFSETQ. After removal of 0 bases from V and 7 bases from J, the junction contained 5 bases not matched to a gene. The DNA for the CDR3 is TGCGCCAGCAGCTTGGACGGACAGGGGGCGGCTGGCTACACCTTC. Its translation is CASSLDGQGAAGYTF.

This clone occurred once. The rearrangement joins TRBV28 to TRBJ1-6, with D unresolved. The CDR3 length is 14 residues. Trimming shortened V by 4 bases and J by 6 bases, and 10 bases separated the two germline ends. Germline assignment: CDR1 MDHEN and CDR2 SYDVKM. The CDR3 spells CASSSGSFNSPLHF. CDR3 nucleotides: TGTGCCAGCAGTTCCGGGTCTTTTAATTCACCCCTCCACTTT. Together with reference TRBV28 and TRBJ1-6, the CDR3 gives the full variable domain: DVKVTQSSRYLVKRTGEKVFLECVQDMDHENMFWYRQDPGLGLRLIYFSYDVKMKEKGDIPEGYSVSREKKERFSLILESASTNQTSMYLCASSSGSFNSPLHFGNGTRLTVT.

CDR3 amino acids: CASSGQKLYGYTF. In DNA, the CDR3 is TGTGCCAGCAGTGGACAGAAACTCTATGGCTACACCTTC. The V call is TRBV28, the J call TRBJ1-2, with a possible D match to TRBD1 (6 bases). The CDR3 is made up of 13 amino acids. V was pared by 5 bases and J by 4 bases, with 11 bases between. In germline, CDR1 is MDHEN, CDR2 SYDVKM.

CDR3 residues: CASSLLGQEQFF. As DNA, the CDR3 is TGTGCCAGCAGCTTACTGGGACAAGAGCAGTTCTTC. The rearrangement links TRBV7-2 to TRBJ2-1, with D possibly being TRBD1 (6 bases). The CDR3 sequence is 12 residues long. V lost 2 bases to trimming and J lost 10 bases, with 9 bases between them. Germline CDR1 is SGHTA and CDR2 is FQGNSA.

V gene TRBV19 combines with J gene TRBJ2-4; TRBD1 might be the D (6 bases). The V and J ends lost 5 bases and 0 bases respectively, with 14 bases between them. CDR3 length: 16 amino acids. The germline gives CDR1 LNHDA, CDR2 SQIVND (reference sequence). The CDR3 protein is CASSVRDTLAKNIQYF. Written as DNA, the CDR3 is TGTGCCAGTAGTGTCCGGGACACTTTAGCCAAAAACATTCAGTACTTC.

The J gene is TRBJ1-3, the V gene TRBV5-5; D gene unclear. Germline CDR1 reads SGHKS; CDR2 reads YYEKEE (reference sequence). CDR3 length: 15 residues. The V end lost 0 bases, the J end lost 3 bases, and 10 bases lay between the germline ends. CDR3 sequence (DNA): TGTGCCAGCAGCTTGGGCACGGTGTTTGGAAACACCATATATTTT. As protein: CASSLGTVFGNTIYF.

The chain recombines TRBV28 with TRBJ2-4; the match to TRBD2 covers 9 bases. CDR1 and CDR2 (germline): MDHEN, SYDVKM. V lost 6 bases, J lost 7 bases, and 10 bases stayed unmatched. The CDR3 extends over 15 amino acids. The CDR3 coding sequence is TGTGCCAGCAGCCCGGTAGCTAGCGGGACCAACATTCAGTACTTC. Its translation: CASSPVASGTNIQYF.

The chain employs TRBV6-5 and TRBJ2-7, with TRBD2 matching 14 bases. V was clipped by 6 bases and J by 6 bases; unmatched bases: 1. Germline lookup yields CDR1 MNHEY and CDR2 SVGAGI. CDR3 length equals 13 residues. The CDR3 region has the DNA TGTGCCAGCAGCGGACTAGCGGGGGGCGAGCAGTACTTC. It encodes CASSGLAGGEQYF.

The chain has TRBV28 and TRBJ1-2, with D perhaps matching TRBD1 (5 bases). CDR3 length equals 13 residues. Trimming shortened V by 5 bases and J by 6 bases, and 13 bases separated the two germline ends. Per the germline V gene, CDR1 is MDHEN and CDR2 is SYDVKM. In nucleotides, the CDR3 is TGTGCCAGCAGTCACAATGGGGGGGATGGCTACACCTTC. Protein: CASSHNGGDGYTF.

This chain connects TRBV19 to TRBJ1-1; 7 positions agree with TRBD1. The junction had 12 bases not matched to a gene; V was cut back by 4 bases and J by 4 bases. This CDR3 spans 16 amino acids. Germline V lookup: CDR1 LNHDA, CDR2 SQIVND (reference sequence). The CDR3 DNA follows: TGTGCCAGTAGTACCCTCAGGGGGGCTCTCGGCACTGAAGCTTTCTTT. This sequence encodes CASSTLRGALGTEAFF.

The J gene is TRBJ1-3, the V gene TRBV5-4; D might be TRBD1 (6 bases). CDR3 length equals 19 residues. Germline V gives CDR1 SGHNT, CDR2 YYREEE (reference sequence). V shed 3 bases and J shed 0 bases, with 22 bases lying between them. CDR3 region: CASSWGGGGGARSGNTIYF. For the CDR3, the DNA is TGTGCCAGCAGCTGGGGGGGCGGGGGTGGAGCCCGCTCTGGAAACACCATATATTTT.

The chain carries TRBV5-1 and TRBJ2-7; 10 bases fit TRBD1. J gave up 2 bases and V 5 bases, and 7 bases lay outside the gene matches. The germline V gene has CDR1 SGHRS and CDR2 YFSETQ. The CDR3 runs 15 residues. CDR3 bases: TGCGCCAGCAGTAGAGCGGGACAGGGGCCCTACGAGCAGTACTTC. Amino acids: CASSRAGQGPYEQYF.

The chain couples TRBV4-2 to TRBJ2-1; D is possibly TRBD1 (6 bases). The CDR3 runs to 15 residues. The germline V and J ends were trimmed by 3 bases and 6 bases, with 15 bases remaining between them. Germline loops: CDR1 LGHNA, CDR2 YNFKEQ. The DNA for the CDR3 is TGTGCCAGCAGCCAGTGGGTGGGGGCCTCCAATGAGCAGTTCTTC. This gives the protein CASSQWVGASNEQFF.

In regard to this clone: This sample includes further DNA sequences coding for the same CDR3. The chain is built from TRBV28 and TRBJ1-5; tentative D call: TRBD1 (5 bases). This CDR3 has 14 amino acids. Trimming left V 5 bases short and J 7 bases short, with 15 bases between. Per germline, CDR1 MDHEN and CDR2 SYDVKM. CDR3 DNA: TGTGCCAGCAGTCTCGGTAGGGGCTGGCAGCCCCAGCATTTT. Amino acids: CASSLGRGWQPQHF.